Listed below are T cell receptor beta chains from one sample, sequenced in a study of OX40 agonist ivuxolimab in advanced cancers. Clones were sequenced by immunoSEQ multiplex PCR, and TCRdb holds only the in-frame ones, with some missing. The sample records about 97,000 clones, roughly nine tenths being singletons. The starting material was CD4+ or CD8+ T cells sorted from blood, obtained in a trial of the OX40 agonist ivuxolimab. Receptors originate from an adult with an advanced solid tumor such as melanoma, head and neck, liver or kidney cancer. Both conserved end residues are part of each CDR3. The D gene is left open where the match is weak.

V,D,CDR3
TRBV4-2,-,CASSQDPGWTGELFF
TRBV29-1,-,CSVDAGGEQYF
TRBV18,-,CASSPTENTEAFF
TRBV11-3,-,CASSNQVNTEAFF
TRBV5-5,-,CASSLTSNQPQHF
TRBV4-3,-,CASSQGLFLRRRWTDTQYF
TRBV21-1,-,CASSKSRLRTDTQYF
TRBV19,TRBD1,CASRRDRNSNQPQHF
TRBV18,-,CASSHDSLNEQFF
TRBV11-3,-,CASSLASNYGYTF
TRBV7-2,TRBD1,CASSSGQGAGNEQFF
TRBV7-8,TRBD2,CASSYLAGAHNEQFF
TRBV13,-,CASSFGAYLGNTIYF
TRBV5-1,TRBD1,CASSLGWTGTGGGYTF
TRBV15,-,CATSRGRDQPQHF
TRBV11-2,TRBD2,CASSLGSWSSGLGTQYF
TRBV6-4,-,CASQTSVSTGELFF
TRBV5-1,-,CASSSGNRDEKLFF
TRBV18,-,CASSPRDRITDTQYF
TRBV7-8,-,CASSEGVYNEQFF
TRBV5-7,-,CASSQGIYEQYF
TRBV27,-,CASSLVGNQPQHF
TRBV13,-,CASSLAANTEAFF
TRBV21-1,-,CASSCRTGGKETQYF
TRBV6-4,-,CASSQGAGAETQYF
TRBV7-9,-,CASSSPQGAGNTIYF
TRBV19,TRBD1,CASSIPRQGIVPYEQYF
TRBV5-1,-,CASSLLVGDREQYF
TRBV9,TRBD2,CASSPMAGGHADTQYF
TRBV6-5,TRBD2,CASSSAGGPGANVLTF
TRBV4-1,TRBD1,CASSQGDRGRDIQYF
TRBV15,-,CATTTGQTNEKLFF
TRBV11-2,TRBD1,CASSTQMTGGDEQFF
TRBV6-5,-,CASGPLNTEAFF
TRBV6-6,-,CASSYKEENQPQHF
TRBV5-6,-,CASSMRPNNQPQHF
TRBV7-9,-,CASSPFTGELFF
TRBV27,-,CASSQGRGEKLFF
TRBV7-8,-,CASSFDRHIETQYF
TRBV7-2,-,CASSLAGPGPQHF
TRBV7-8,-,CASSPLLINQPQHF
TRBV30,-,CAWNRVNNEQFF
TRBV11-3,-,CASSLDPGIGELFF
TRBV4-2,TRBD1,CASSQEMKTQGNSYEQYF